This T cell receptor (beta chain) was retrieved from a study of human T cells and chemical hapten exposure. The CDR3 totals 15 residues. With 6 bases removed from V and 4 bases from J, the gap between germline ends came to 18 bases. Germline CDR1 and CDR2: MNHNS and SASEGT. This clonotype was detected only a few times. Time point denoted: pre-sensitization, week 0. Treatment meaning: therapeutic diphenylcyclopropenone sensitization with weekly scalp DPC. As handled by the study authors: Sample-level TCR yields exhibited a median of approximately 88,000, with a range of about 20,000 to 700,000. MiXCR was run by TCRdb on the RACE reads, yielding one entry per CDR3 protein. TCRdb's processing, not the study's, gives the V and J calls here. The sample yields some 300,000 distinct CDR3 sequences, 5.5% seen once.

Sequencing used whole blood, obtained in connection with sensitization to the hapten diphenylcyclopropenone (DPC). This chain links TRBV6-1 with TRBJ1-2; TRBD1 is a possible D gene (6 bases). This TCR was sampled from a woman aged 18-29 years with alopecia areata. Some clones in this sample may be carry-over from other donors' samples. CDR3 in amino acids: CASRILTGASYGYTF. DNA for the CDR3: TGTGCCAGCAGGATTCTCACGGGGGCTAGCTATGGCTACACCTTC.